These T cell receptor beta chains were read from a single sample in a study of CD8 T cells in ankylosing spondylitis. Each CDR3 protein is one row after TCRdb ran MiXCR on the 5' RACE reads. The sample contains 150,000 to 200,000 distinct CDR3 sequences, under 14% of which appear only once. Sequenced sample: blood, either unsorted or a sorted T cell fraction (not recorded which). The receptors shown here come from a male donor with ankylosing spondylitis or in good health (not recorded which). The CDR3 runs from the conserved cysteine through the conserved F or W. A D gene is named only where the DNA matches it firmly. The size entry is marked missing in some rows and otherwise reads once, few, many or a size class.

j_call: TRBJ2-1; v_call: TRBV4-3; d_call: TRBD2; clone_size: many; cdr3_nt: TGCGCCAGCAGCCAAGATAGGGCGGGGGGAATGAATGAGCAGTTCTTC; cdr3_aa: CASSQDRAGGMNEQFF
j_call: TRBJ2-4; v_call: TRBV11-2; d_call: -; clone_size: few; cdr3_nt: TGTGCCAGCAGCCCCCCCGGGCGGGACATTCAGTACTTC; cdr3_aa: CASSPPGRDIQYF
j_call: TRBJ2-2; v_call: TRBV12-3/TRBV12-4; d_call: TRBD2; clone_size: -; cdr3_nt: TGTGCCAGCAGTCCCATAGCGGGGTCCGGGGAGCTGTTTTTT; cdr3_aa: CASSPIAGSGELFF
j_call: TRBJ2-3; v_call: TRBV7-2; d_call: -; clone_size: many; cdr3_nt: TGTGCCAGCAGCTTAAGATGGGCCCGCACAGATACGCAGTATTTT; cdr3_aa: CASSLRWARTDTQYF
j_call: TRBJ2-2; v_call: TRBV5-8; d_call: -; clone_size: many; cdr3_nt: TGTGCCAGCAGAAGGGGGGGGACGAACACCGGGGAGCTGTTTTTT; cdr3_aa: CASRRGGTNTGELFF
j_call: TRBJ2-1; v_call: TRBV5-1; d_call: -; clone_size: many; cdr3_nt: TGCGCCAGCAGCTTCAGGGGTGATAGCTCCTACAATGAGCAGTTCTTC; cdr3_aa: CASSFRGDSSYNEQFF
j_call: TRBJ2-1; v_call: TRBV6-2/TRBV6-3; d_call: -; clone_size: many; cdr3_nt: TGTGCCAGCAGTCGGGGGGCTAACAATGAGCAGTTCTTC; cdr3_aa: CASSRGANNEQFF
j_call: TRBJ1-4; v_call: TRBV3-1; d_call: -; clone_size: few; cdr3_nt: TGTGCCAGCAGCCTTCGAGGGGGAGGGACTAATGAAAAACTGTTTTTT; cdr3_aa: CASSLRGGGTNEKLFF
j_call: TRBJ2-1; v_call: TRBV4-1; d_call: -; clone_size: many; cdr3_nt: TGCGCCAGCAGCCCGAAGAGTGGCTCGTACAATGAGCAGTTCTTC; cdr3_aa: CASSPKSGSYNEQFF
j_call: TRBJ1-1; v_call: TRBV6-2/TRBV6-3; d_call: -; clone_size: many; cdr3_nt: TGTGCCAGCAGCCTTCTAACAGGTGAAGCTTTCTTT; cdr3_aa: CASSLLTGEAFF
j_call: TRBJ2-6; v_call: TRBV10-3; d_call: -; clone_size: -; cdr3_nt: TGTGCCATCAGCGCGCAGGACTCTGGGGCCAACGTCCTGACTTTC; cdr3_aa: CAISAQDSGANVLTF
j_call: TRBJ2-1; v_call: TRBV6-2/TRBV6-3; d_call: -; clone_size: many; cdr3_nt: TGTGCCAGCAGTTTAGGCCTGGGACAGTTCTTC; cdr3_aa: CASSLGLGQFF
j_call: TRBJ2-1; v_call: TRBV24-1; d_call: TRBD2; clone_size: many; cdr3_nt: TGTGCCACCAGTAACAAAAAGACTGAGCGGGGGGGCCGGTGGCTGGGTGAGCAGTTCTTC; cdr3_aa: CATSNKKTERGGRWLGEQFF
j_call: TRBJ1-2; v_call: TRBV29-1; d_call: -; clone_size: few; cdr3_nt: TGCAGCGTTGTTGGCCTCTATGGCTACACCTTC; cdr3_aa: CSVVGLYGYTF
j_call: TRBJ2-2; v_call: TRBV4-3; d_call: -; clone_size: many; cdr3_nt: TGCGCCAGCAGCCAGGCGGCCGGCTCGAACACCGGGGAGCTGTTTTTT; cdr3_aa: CASSQAAGSNTGELFF
j_call: TRBJ2-7; v_call: TRBV4-3; d_call: TRBD2; clone_size: few; cdr3_nt: TGCGCCAGCAGCCAAGAGGAGGCTAGCGGGGGCGAGCAGTACTTC; cdr3_aa: CASSQEEASGGEQYF
j_call: TRBJ2-5; v_call: TRBV5-1; d_call: -; clone_size: few; cdr3_nt: TGCGCCAGCGGCACCGGGACCTTACAAGAGACCCAGTACTTC; cdr3_aa: CASGTGTLQETQYF